The 14 T cell receptor beta chains given below trace back to one sample, sequenced in a study of T cell repertoires in cytomegalovirus infection. These receptors have no known antigen. Using its own MiXCR run on the reads, TCRdb lists one record per CDR3 protein. The sample has roughly 920,000 distinct CDR3 sequences, 31% seen once. This material consisted of cultured CD8+ T cells from PBMCs, taken from culture after CMV antigen stimulation. The source of these receptors is a human donor in good health (CMV status not recorded). Some clones in this sample may be carry-over from other donors' samples.

The chain is built from TRBV7-2 and TRBJ1-5; no clear D. The CDR3 runs 16 residues. The ends were cut back, 2 bases at V and 2 bases at J, with 13 bases in the middle. Germline assignment: CDR1 SGHTA and CDR2 FQGNSA. CDR3 nucleotide sequence: TGTGCCAGCAGCTTAAATAGGGCTTGGGGCAATCAGCCCCAGCATTTT. Amino acids: CASSLNRAWGNQPQHF.

This clonotype has only a few counts. The chain combines TRBV7-9 with TRBJ2-1; weak D call: TRBD2 (6 bases). Trimming stripped 1 base from V and 3 bases from J, with 10 bases between. Germline V CDR1 and CDR2: SEHNR, FQNEAQ (reference sequence). CDR3 length: 15 residues. The CDR3 protein is CASSLEAGNYNEQFF. The CDR3 nucleotides read TGTGCCAGCAGCTTAGAGGCGGGGAACTACAATGAGCAGTTCTTC.

The chain recombines TRBV24-1 with TRBJ1-3, with D perhaps matching TRBD1 (6 bases). The V gene's germline CDR1 is KGHDR and CDR2 SFDVKD. The V gene lost 4 bases and the J gene lost 0 bases, with 12 bases spanning the gap. This CDR3 spans 16 amino acids. CDR3 nucleotides: TGTGCCACCAGTGAGATTCCGGGACACTCTGGAAACACCATATATTTT. Its translation is CATSEIPGHSGNTIYF.

The chain recombines TRBV15 with TRBJ1-4, with D tentatively TRBD1 (6 bases). Trimming took off 0 bases at V and 7 bases at J, with 15 bases between the two ends. CDR1 and CDR2 (germline): LNHNV, YYDKDF (reference sequence). CDR3 length: 16 residues. The CDR3 DNA reads TGTGCCACCAGCAGAGATATGGAGACAGGCGGTGAAAAACTGTTTTTT. This gives the protein CATSRDMETGGEKLFF.

The V and J genes are TRBV27 and TRBJ2-4; D unresolved. From germline, CDR1 is MNHEY and CDR2 SMNVEV (reference sequence). This CDR3 region has 13 residues. The germline V and J ends were trimmed by 0 bases and 6 bases, with 6 bases remaining between them. The CDR3 region has the DNA TGTGCCAGCAGTTTATCGGACCTAAACATTCAGTACTTC. As protein: CASSLSDLNIQYF.

The chain combines TRBV13 with TRBJ2-3; 13 positions agree with TRBD2. CDR1 is PRHDT and CDR2 is FYEKMQ in the germline V gene (reference sequence). With V trimmed by 6 bases and J by 4 bases, 10 bases remained unmatched. The CDR3 contains 17 residues. The CDR3 nucleotides read TGTGCCAGCAGTTCCACTAGCGGGGGGGCCCGGGCAGATACGCAGTATTTT. It codes for CASSSTSGGARADTQYF.

J is TRBJ2-5 and V is TRBV9; TRBD2 matches at 9 bases. The germline V gene has CDR1 SGDLS and CDR2 YYNGEE. Germline trimming cut 3 bases from V and 5 bases from J; bases unmatched to any gene: 5. The CDR3 loop spans 14 amino acids. CDR3 nucleotide sequence: TGTGCCAGCAGCGCCCTAGCGGGGAGCGAGACCCAGTACTTC. Translated, it gives CASSALAGSETQYF.

In this sample, this clonotype turned up a few times. V usage is TRBV7-9 and J usage is TRBJ2-7, with D possibly being TRBD1 (6 bases). CDR1 is SEHNR, CDR2 FQNEAQ, per germline (reference sequence). CDR3 size: 13 residues. V gave up 5 bases and J gave up 2 bases, with 10 bases separating them. The CDR3 sequence is CASSEDSAYEQYV. The CDR3 nucleotides are TGTGCCAGCAGCGAGGACAGTGCCTACGAGCAGTACGTC.

The table lists this clonotype with many counts. The gene calls are TRBV7-9 and TRBJ2-1; the match to TRBD1 covers 10 bases. With 4 bases clipped from V and 6 bases from J, the junction kept 6 bases outside the gene matches. The CDR3 runs to 15 residues. Germline CDR1 is SEHNR and CDR2 is FQNEAQ (reference sequence). CDR3 sequence (DNA): TGTGCCAGCAGCTCCCGACAGGGGGCCCTCAATGAGCAGTTCTTC. Translation: CASSSRQGALNEQFF.

This clonotype was picked up one time. This may be a read error: a much more frequent sequence differs by one nucleotide. The chain employs TRBV7-2 and TRBJ2-7; TRBD2 might be the D (7 bases). Germline CDR1 is SGHTA and CDR2 is FQGNSA. This CDR3 region has 16 residues. CDR3 amino acids: CVSSPFLRGGGDEQYF. The CDR3 DNA reads TGTGTCAGCAGCCCCTTCCTTAGGGGGGGCGGCGACGAGCAGTACTTC.

The V and J genes are TRBV7-8 and TRBJ1-3, with 8 nucleotides matching TRBD1. CDR3 length: 15 amino acids. V lost 5 bases, J lost 5 bases, and 8 bases stayed unmatched. The V gene's germline CDR1 is SGHVS and CDR2 FQNEAQ. The CDR3: CASSIGQGPRNTIYF. DNA for the CDR3: TGTGCCAGCAGCATAGGACAGGGACCTAGAAACACCATATATTTT.

The chain uses TRBV7-2 and TRBJ2-1; 10 bases map to TRBD1. CDR1 and CDR2 (germline): SGHTA, FQGNSA. The J segment lost 8 bases and the V segment lost 4 bases, leaving 11 bases of the junction unmatched. CDR3 length: 16 residues. The DNA of the CDR3 is TGTGCCAGCAGCTCTAACCGGGACAGGGGTGTCGATGAGCAGTTCTTC. It codes for CASSSNRDRGVDEQFF.

This clonotype was detected only a few times. The genes are TRBV15 and TRBJ2-1, with 11 bases lining up with TRBD1. With V trimmed by 2 bases and J by 7 bases, 7 bases remained unmatched. CDR1 is LNHNV and CDR2 is YYDKDF in the germline V gene (reference sequence). The CDR3 sequence is 16 residues long. DNA for the CDR3: TGTGCCACCAGCAGAACCCGGGACAGGGGGTGGAATGAGCAGTTCTTC. Protein product: CATSRTRDRGWNEQFF. Full variable domain (missing parts from reference TRBV15 and TRBJ2-1): DAMVIQNPRYQVTQFGKPVTLSCSQTLNHNVMYWYQQKSSQAPKLLFHYYDKDFNNEADTPDNFQSRRPNTSFCFLDIRSPGLGDTAMYLCATSRTRDRGWNEQFFGPGTRLTVL.

This clonotype was observed many times. The CDR3 sequence: CASSTTGGGTEAFF. The CDR3 DNA sequence: TGTGCCAGCAGCACGACAGGGGGAGGGACTGAAGCTTTCTTT. The chain employs TRBV7-2 and TRBJ1-1, with 9 positions matching TRBD1. This CDR3 is 14 amino acids long. The ends lost 5 bases at V and 5 bases at J; junction bases unmatched: 6. Germline V gene data show CDR1 as SGHTA and CDR2 as FQGNSA.